This T cell receptor beta chain is drawn from a study of blood T cells in healthy people across ages. This CDR3 contains 14 residues. V was shortened by 0 bases and J by 1 base, with 7 bases between the two germline ends. The germline gives CDR1 ENHRY, CDR2 SYGVKD. This clonotype came up a few times. A sample-barcoded 5' primer and a J-beta primer mix were used in a second PCR of roughly 6 to 11 cycles. From the 5' RACE reads, TCRdb called clonotypes with MiXCR, one entry per CDR3 protein. The table includes around 990,000 distinct CDR3 sequences, approximately 25% detected once. These data also formed part of another study, on T cells of mothers and their children. That publication notes: With unrelated pairs as the comparison, related mother-child pairs had a slightly higher overlap that was not significant.

The TCR was taken from a girl aged 2 to 10 in good health. The chain combines TRBV10-3 with TRBJ2-7; D possibly corresponds to TRBD1 (6 bases). What was sequenced was blood. The CDR3 DNA reads as TGTGCCATCAGTGAGTCGCAGGGGTCCTACGAGCAGTACTTC. Protein product: CAISESQGSYEQYF.